These 9 T cell receptor beta chains were all obtained from the same sample, sequenced in a study of T cells in Graves' hyperthyroidism and ophthalmopathy. Researchers amplified the TCR beta CDR3 regions from RNA transcripts. RT-PCR in the first round (using the HTBI primer set) targeted the TCR CDR3. One entry per CDR3 protein results from TCRdb running MiXCR on the multiplex PCR reads. The data show over 700,000 distinct CDR3 sequences, 35% to 40% seen once. Specimen: blood. The receptors stem from a man aged 18-30 years with Graves' hyperthyroidism.

The chain is built from TRBV12-3 or TRBV12-4 and TRBJ1-1; unclear D gene. CDR3 length: 14 residues. Trimming removed 6 bases at V and 0 bases at J, with 11 bases between. The CDR3 protein is CASSPSGLNTEAFF. As DNA, the CDR3 is TGTGCCAGCAGCCCCTCGGGGTTGAACACTGAAGCTTTCTTT.

This clonotype has just a few counts. In DNA form, the CDR3 reads TGCGCCAGCAGCTCCGAGAAATACGAGCAGTACTTC. It encodes CASSSEKYEQYF. The chain employs TRBV5-1 and TRBJ2-7; no firm D call. Germline loops: CDR1 SGHRS, CDR2 YFSETQ. The CDR3 is made up of 12 amino acids. V shed 3 bases and J shed 4 bases, with 8 bases lying between them.

Points on this clonotype: A read error is possible here, since a much larger clone lies one base away. V gene TRBV11-1 combines with J gene TRBJ2-5, with TRBD2 matching over 10 bases. CDR1 is SGHAT and CDR2 is FQDESV in the germline V gene (reference sequence). V lost 7 bases and J lost 4; bases outside the gene matches: 6. This CDR3 spans 14 amino acids. DNA of the CDR3: TGTGCCAGCAACTCGCTAGCGGGGGTAGAGACCCAGTACTTC. It specifies CASNSLAGVETQYF.

This clonotype was counted a few times. Relative to the germline gene, one junction end is altered; a read error may explain this. CDR3 sequence (DNA): TGTGCCAGCAGCCAAGACCCACTAGCGGGAGCTCAGGAGACCCAGTACTTC. Its protein product is CASSQDPLAGAQETQYF. The chain uses TRBV4-1 and TRBJ2-5; TRBD2 agrees at 11 bases. The CDR3 has 17 amino acids. Germline CDR1 MGHRA, CDR2 YSYEKL.

This clonotype was seen a single time. The chain has TRBV5-1 and TRBJ2-7; 7 bases align to TRBD2. This CDR3 comprises 15 residues. Trimming cost V 0 bases and J 3 bases; bases outside gene matches: 6. CDR1 and CDR2 (germline): SGHRS, YFSETQ. The CDR3 DNA is TGCGCCAGCAGCTTGGAACAAGCGGGACTCTACGAGCAGTACTTC. This sequence encodes CASSLEQAGLYEQYF.

This chain joins TRBV6-5 and TRBJ2-7; the D gene is possibly TRBD2 (5 bases). The CDR3 is 16 residues long. Germline CDR1 and CDR2: MNHEY and SVGAGI. Trimming pared 0 bases from V and 4 bases from J, leaving 16 bases between. CDR3 in amino acids: CASSYSSLQRWYEQYF. In DNA form, the CDR3 reads TGTGCCAGCAGTTACTCGAGCCTCCAGCGGTGGTACGAGCAGTACTTC.

This clonotype came up many times. The chain combines TRBV7-8 with TRBJ1-3; the D is unclear. The V and J ends lost 1 base and 3 bases respectively, with 4 bases between them. The CDR3 length is 13 residues. The germline V gene encodes CDR1 SGHVS and CDR2 FQNEAQ. Here the CDR3 reads CASSLGHGNTIYF. CDR3 bases: TGTGCCAGCAGCTTAGGACATGGAAACACCATATATTTT.

V and J are TRBV7-9 and TRBJ2-7; 9 bases are a match to TRBD1. With 5 bases clipped from V and 0 bases from J, the junction kept 5 bases outside the gene matches. CDR1 is SEHNR, CDR2 FQNEAQ, per germline (reference sequence). There are 15 residues in the CDR3. The CDR3 bases are TGTGCCAGCAGCCGGGGACAGGGCAACTCCTACGAGCAGTACTTC. Its protein product is CASSRGQGNSYEQYF.

Notes on this clonotype: Since a much larger clone is just one base distant, this may be a read error. The chain carries TRBV2 and TRBJ2-7, with D hard to call. V was clipped by 1 base and J by 4 bases, with 11 bases between them. Germline loops: CDR1 SNHLY, CDR2 FYNNEI. The length of the CDR3 is 14 residues. The CDR3 reads CASSEGDLLYEQYF. The CDR3 nucleotides are TGTGCCAGCAGTGAAGGTGATCTTCTTTACGAGCAGTACTTC.